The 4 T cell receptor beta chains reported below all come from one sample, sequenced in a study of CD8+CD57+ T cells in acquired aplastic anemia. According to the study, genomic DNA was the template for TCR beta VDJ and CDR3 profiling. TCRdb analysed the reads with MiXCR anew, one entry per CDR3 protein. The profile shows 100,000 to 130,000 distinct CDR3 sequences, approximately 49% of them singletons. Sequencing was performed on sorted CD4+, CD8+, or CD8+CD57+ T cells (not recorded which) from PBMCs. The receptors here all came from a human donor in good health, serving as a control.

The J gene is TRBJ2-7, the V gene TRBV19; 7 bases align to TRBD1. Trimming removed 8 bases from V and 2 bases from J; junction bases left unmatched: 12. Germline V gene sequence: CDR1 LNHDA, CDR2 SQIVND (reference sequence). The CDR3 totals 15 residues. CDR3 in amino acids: CASAPPGTAPYEQYF. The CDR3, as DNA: TGTGCCAGTGCACCGCCCGGGACAGCACCCTACGAGCAGTACTTC.

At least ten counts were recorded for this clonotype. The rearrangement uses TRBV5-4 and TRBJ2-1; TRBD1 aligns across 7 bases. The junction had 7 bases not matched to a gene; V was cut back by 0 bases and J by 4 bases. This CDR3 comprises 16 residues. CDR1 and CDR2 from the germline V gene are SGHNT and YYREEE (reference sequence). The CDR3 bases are TGTGCCAGCAGCTTGGTCGGGACAGCCCTTTACAATGAGCAGTTCTTC. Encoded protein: CASSLVGTALYNEQFF.

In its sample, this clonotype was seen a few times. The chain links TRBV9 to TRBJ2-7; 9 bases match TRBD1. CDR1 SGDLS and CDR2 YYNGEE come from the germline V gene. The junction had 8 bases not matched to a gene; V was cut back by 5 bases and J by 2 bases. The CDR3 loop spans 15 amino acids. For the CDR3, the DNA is TGTGCCAGCAGTGTCGGGACAGGGAGTCCCTACGAGCAGTACTTC. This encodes CASSVGTGSPYEQYF.

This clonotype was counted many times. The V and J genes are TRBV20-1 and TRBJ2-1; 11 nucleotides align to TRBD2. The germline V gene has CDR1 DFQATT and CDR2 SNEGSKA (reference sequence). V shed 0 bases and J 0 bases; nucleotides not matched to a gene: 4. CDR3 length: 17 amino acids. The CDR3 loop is CSARDRLAGGSYNEQFF. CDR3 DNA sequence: TGCAGTGCTAGAGATAGGCTAGCGGGGGGCTCCTACAATGAGCAGTTCTTC.